The 3 T cell receptor beta chains reported below all come from one sample, sequenced in a study of T cell changes during pregnancy in multiple sclerosis. Profiling relied on immunoSEQ multiplex PCR, and the TCRdb table lists in-frame clones only, not all of them. The sample lists fewer than 60,000 clones, 92% occurring once. The sequenced sample was CD4+ T cells from peripheral blood mononuclear cells, obtained after pregnancy. These receptors all stem from a female donor with multiple sclerosis, enrolled in a pregnancy study.

The rearrangement uses TRBV19 and TRBJ2-1; 9 bases fit TRBD2. This CDR3 spans 15 amino acids. The V gene's germline CDR1 is LNHDA and CDR2 SQIVND (reference sequence). Unmatched junction bases numbered 7, after V lost 7 bases and J lost 3 bases. CDR3 sequence: CASINRRGGYNEQFF. The CDR3 DNA reads TGTGCCAGTATCAATCGGCGGGGGGGCTACAATGAGCAGTTCTTC.

The V gene is TRBV19, the J gene TRBJ1-1; D possibly corresponds to TRBD1 (6 bases). The CDR3 totals 16 residues. Trimming left V 7 bases short and J 1 base short, with 19 bases between. Germline V CDR1 and CDR2: LNHDA, SQIVND (reference sequence). In DNA, the CDR3 is TGTGCCAGTAAGGGGGAAAGGCATCCCAAGAACACTGAAGCTTTCTTT. It translates to CASKGERHPKNTEAFF.

This chain links TRBV2 with TRBJ1-1, with 9 nucleotides matching TRBD1. The CDR3 is made up of 12 amino acids. Germline-derived CDR1 and CDR2 are SNHLY and FYNNEI. V trimming: 6 bases; J trimming: 7 bases; junction bases outside the gene matches: 3. CDR3 DNA sequence: TGTGCCAGCAGGGAGGACAGGGGTGAAGCTTTCTTT. Protein sequence: CASREDRGEAFF.